Sequencing of this T cell receptor beta chain was carried out in a study of shared clonotypes between healthy human individuals. This clone was found many times. It was into CD45RA+ naive and CD45RA-negative memory subsets that the CD4+ cells were split. TCRdb's table, derived via immunoSEQ multiplex PCR, lists solely in-frame clones and lacks some. The sample includes approximately 720,000 clones, 55% to 75% of them seen just once. This CDR3 region has 15 residues. Germline V lookup: CDR1 MNHEY, CDR2 SVGAGI. Trimming cost V 2 bases and J 2 bases, with 12 bases left between them. The J gene is TRBJ1-1, the V gene TRBV6-5, with no clear D. The source material was memory CD4+ T cells sorted from blood. As to subset: CD45RA-negative fraction. This receptor was identified in a woman in her 30s in good health. The CDR3 here is CASSYGSDFNTEAFF. The CDR3 DNA is TGTGCCAGCAGTTACGGGTCAGACTTTAACACTGAAGCTTTCTTT.